What follows is one T cell receptor (beta chain) and its context. Its antigen is currently not known. Base qualities were left out, and no much larger clone turns up one base away. This entry is derived from a study of T cells in Graves' hyperthyroidism and ophthalmopathy (dated by TCRdb to between 2019 and 2020). Describing the broader study: Peripheral blood samples were taken at the time of initial diagnosis, prior to any treatment. Thyroid tissue and blood T-cell repertoires from six Graves' hyperthyroidism patients were also compared in the study. TCR Vbeta CDR3 sequencing of fewer than 150 peripheral blood samples (more than 40 ophthalmopathy, over 70 hyperthyroidism and around 17 progressor patients) is reported in the paper. For training and testing, the 110 or so patients in the discovery cohort were randomly divided in a 7:3 ratio. Whether ophthalmopathy could be predicted prospectively was tested in an independent validation cohort made up of roughly 19 hyperthyroidism patients plus 17 patients who later progressed to ophthalmopathy. Once sampling was done, hyperthyroidism patients were given methimazole at a starting dose of 30 mg daily, whereas ophthalmopathy patients were given high-dose intravenous methylprednisolone. TCR V-J signatures able to tell the groups apart were searched for in a discovery cohort of 90 to 100 patients, of whom approximately 40 had Graves' ophthalmopathy and about 60 had stable Graves' hyperthyroidism.

The TCR beta CDR3 regions were amplified from the RNA transcripts. For the first round of RT-PCR on the TCR CDR3, the HTBI primer set was used together with the Qiagen OneStep RT-PCR kit. Libraries were constructed in a second round of multiplex PCR, after which size selection and purification were performed. Sequencing of the libraries was done on an Illumina HiSeq2000 using paired-end 100 bp reads. The original pipeline was this. SOAPnuke was used to process the raw data, with reads discarded if the reads contained adapters or uncalled bases, had a mean Phred below 15, or lacked an exact constant-primer or identifier match. High-quality paired reads were merged using COPE v1.2.5, and each unique nucleotide sequence was defined as a clonotype. MiTCR v1.1 was used to align clonotypes to the IMGT TRBV, TRBD and TRBJ reference segments. The analysis included only V-J combinations with a frequency above 0.0001, which together covered 99% to 99.2% of the repertoires. A TCS score was defined as the ratio of F50 (clonal expansion) to E x V (chaos), with BLOSUM62-based TCRdist applied between CDR3 peptides within each V-J. Welch's t-statistics and random forest reduced some 510 V-J features to some 14, which were used in a naive Bayes classifier (R e1071). TCRdb took the public reads, trimmed them with fastp at Q25, ran MiXCR for clone calling and kept in-frame beta chains. Identical CDR3 proteins give one entry, which carries the most common genes and DNA. V and J calls and clone size were set by TCRdb, not the authors. This sample lists some 360,000 distinct CDR3 sequences; 15% to 20% were detected once. The top ten constitute roughly a sixth of the sample.

The germline V gene (reference sequence) sets CDR1 to LNHDA and CDR2 to SQIVND. V sheds 3 bases and J sheds 5 bases, leaving 11 bases between their ends. CDR3 length: 13 amino acids, cysteine to phenylalanine. Only CDR3 DNA is held: 39 bases, read in frame from base 1. Ophthalmopathy patients had moderately to severely active disease, with a Clinical Activity Score of 3 or more, a NOSPECS grade of 4 or more, and a disease duration of less than 3 months. Any patient with an uncontrolled infection, another autoimmune disease, pregnancy or lactation was excluded. Diagnoses were established on the basis of clinical symptoms, serum thyroxine and TRAb, thyroid ultrasound, and orbital computed tomography. PBMCs were isolated from approximately 10 ml of fresh peripheral blood by Ficoll-Paque density gradient centrifugation. Total RNA was extracted with Trizol reagent, and quality was checked on an Agilent 2100 Bioanalyzer.

Here is what the overall study found, with its caveats: A model built on a 13 V-J signature distinguished ophthalmopathy from stable hyperthyroidism, reaching about 88% sensitivity and under 84% specificity in cross-validation and 80%/75% in testing. Blood samples also contained most of the expanded thyroid clonotypes (frequency above 0.001), which suggests that blood repertoires may reflect thyroid immune responses. In validation, the model predicted progression to ophthalmopathy a median of about 5.9 months before onset, with roughly 71% sensitivity and about 75% specificity. No statistical method was used to set the sample size in advance, and investigators knew the group allocation.

Sequenced: blood. This chain joins TRBV19 to TRBJ2-7; the D region possibly corresponds to TRBD2 (5 bases align). The source is a woman in her forties with Graves' ophthalmopathy. The DNA sequence is TGTGCCAGTAGTATTTCGGCCGGGGACGAGCAGTACTTC. Its amino acids are CASSISAGDEQYF.